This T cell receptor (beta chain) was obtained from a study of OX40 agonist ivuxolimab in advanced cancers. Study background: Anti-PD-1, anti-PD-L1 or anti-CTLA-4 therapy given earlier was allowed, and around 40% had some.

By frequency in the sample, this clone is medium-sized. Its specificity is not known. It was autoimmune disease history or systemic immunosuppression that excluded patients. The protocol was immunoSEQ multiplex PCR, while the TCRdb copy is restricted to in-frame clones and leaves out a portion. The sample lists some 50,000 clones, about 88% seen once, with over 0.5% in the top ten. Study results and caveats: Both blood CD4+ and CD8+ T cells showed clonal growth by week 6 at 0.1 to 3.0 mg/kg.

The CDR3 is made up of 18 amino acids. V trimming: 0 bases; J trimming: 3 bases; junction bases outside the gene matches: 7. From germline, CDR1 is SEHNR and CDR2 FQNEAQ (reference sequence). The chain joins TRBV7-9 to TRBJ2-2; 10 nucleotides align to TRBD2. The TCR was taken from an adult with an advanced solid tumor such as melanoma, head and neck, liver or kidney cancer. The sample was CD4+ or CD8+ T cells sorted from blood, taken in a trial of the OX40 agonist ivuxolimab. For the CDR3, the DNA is TGTGCCAGCAGCTTAGCGCGGGCTAGCGGGAGTTACACCGGGGAGCTGTTTTTT. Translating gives CASSLARASGSYTGELFF.